The 15 T cell receptor beta chains presented below share a single source sample, sequenced in a study of blood T cell repertoires in COVID-19. Some clones are missing from TCRdb's copy, which holds only in-frame ones; the method was immunoSEQ multiplex PCR. This table holds about 240,000 clones, just under 85% found once. The specimen was peripheral blood. Receptor source: a woman older than 75 with acute or convalescent COVID-19.

This rearrangement joins TRBV18 to TRBJ2-7; the D gene is possibly TRBD1 (6 bases). The CDR3 length is 17 residues. Trimming took 0 bases from V and 0 from J, leaving 15 bases between them. CDR1 and CDR2 from the germline V gene are KGHSH and LQKENI. The chain's CDR3 is CASSPPVGQPSSYEQYF. The CDR3, as DNA: TGTGCCAGCTCACCACCGGTTGGACAGCCTAGCTCCTACGAGCAGTACTTC. Based on the CDR3 plus reference TRBV18 and TRBJ2-7, the full variable domain is NAGVMQNPRHLVRRRGQEARLRCSPMKGHSHVYWYRQLPEEGLKFMVYLQKENIIDESGMPKERFSAEFPKEGPSILRIQQVVRGDSAAYFCASSPPVGQPSSYEQYFGPGTRLTVT.

The chain couples TRBV28 to TRBJ1-2; TRBD1 matches at 10 bases. Germline V gives CDR1 MDHEN, CDR2 SYDVKM. After removal of 8 bases from V and 8 bases from J, the junction contained 8 bases not matched to a gene. The CDR3 loop spans 13 amino acids. CDR3 sequence (DNA): TGTGCCAGCTGGATGGGACAGGGGAGAGGCTACACCTTC. Translating gives CASWMGQGRGYTF.

The rearrangement links TRBV2 to TRBJ2-3; 10 nucleotides match TRBD2. The ends lost 6 bases at V and 6 bases at J; junction bases unmatched: 12. The CDR3 length is 16 residues. Germline V lookup: CDR1 SNHLY, CDR2 FYNNEI. CDR3 region: CASSPASGGLGDTQYF. CDR3 nucleotides: TGTGCCAGCAGCCCGGCTAGCGGGGGCCTCGGGGATACGCAGTATTTT.

V gene TRBV5-4 combines with J gene TRBJ1-1; D perhaps matches TRBD1 (5 bases). There are 15 residues in the CDR3. V was cut by 1 base and J by 0 bases, with 10 bases left in between. Germline loops: CDR1 SGHNT, CDR2 YYREEE (reference sequence). CDR3 residues: CASSLWGPLNTEAFF. Here the CDR3 DNA reads TGTGCCAGCAGCTTGTGGGGCCCGCTGAACACTGAAGCTTTCTTT.

J is TRBJ2-7 and V is TRBV19; D possibly corresponds to TRBD2 (6 bases). Trimming took off 3 bases at V and 0 bases at J, with 12 bases between the two ends. Germline V gives CDR1 LNHDA, CDR2 SQIVND (reference sequence). The CDR3 covers 15 residues. CDR3 loop: CASSISGVSSYEQYF. CDR3 bases: TGTGCCAGTAGTATTTCGGGGGTAAGCTCCTACGAGCAGTACTTC.

The table lists this clone with a count of one. The V and J genes are TRBV4-1 and TRBJ1-2; D ambiguous. The CDR3 runs 14 residues. Germline values: CDR1 MGHRA, CDR2 YSYEKL. The V gene lost 5 bases and the J gene lost 6 bases, with 16 bases spanning the gap. CDR3 DNA: TGCGCCAGCAGCTATAAACCGGAGCCGGATGGCTACACCTTC. It yields the protein CASSYKPEPDGYTF.

V is TRBV28 and J is TRBJ2-5; TRBD1 aligns across 9 bases. J lost 4 bases, V lost 4 bases, and 13 bases had no gene match. The CDR3 totals 17 residues. From germline, CDR1 is MDHEN and CDR2 SYDVKM. In nucleotides, the CDR3 is TGTGCCAGCAGTTATATCGGGACAGGGACAAGGACAGAGACCCAGTACTTC. Translated: CASSYIGTGTRTETQYF.

The chain joins TRBV5-1 to TRBJ2-5, with TRBD2 identical over 12 bases. The V segment lost 3 bases and the J segment 5 bases; nucleotides outside the gene matches: 8. From germline, CDR1 is SGHRS and CDR2 YFSETQ. This CDR3 region has 16 residues. The CDR3 protein is CASSSGLAGRGETQYF. The CDR3 region has the DNA TGCGCCAGCAGCTCGGGACTAGCGGGTCGCGGGGAGACCCAGTACTTC.

The V gene is TRBV7-8, the J gene TRBJ2-3; perhaps TRBD1 as D (6 bases). The CDR3 runs 20 residues. Trimming cost V 5 bases and J 4 bases, with 31 bases left between them. Germline CDR1 and CDR2: SGHVS and FQNEAQ. The CDR3 region is CASSPKSPGWTVSLPDTQYF. CDR3 bases: TGTGCCAGCAGCCCGAAATCCCCCGGGTGGACAGTAAGTCTCCCAGATACGCAGTATTTT.

The rearrangement uses TRBV2 and TRBJ1-5; the match to TRBD1 covers 9 bases. The CDR3 length is 16 residues. Germline lookup yields CDR1 SNHLY and CDR2 FYNNEI. Trimming cost V 2 bases and J 7 bases; bases outside gene matches: 9. CDR3 bases: TGTGCCAGCAGTGAAAGGACACAGGGGGCAGGGCAGCCCCAGCATTTT. Protein sequence: CASSERTQGAGQPQHF.

This sequence joins TRBV20-1 and TRBJ1-6; D ambiguous. CDR3 length equals 11 residues. The V end lost 6 bases, the J end lost 9 bases, and 9 bases lay between the germline ends. Looked up from germline, CDR1 is DFQATT and CDR2 is SNEGSKA (reference sequence). The CDR3 region is CSAPRGSPLHF. The CDR3, as DNA: TGCAGTGCCCCCCGGGGTTCACCCCTCCACTTT.

The J gene is TRBJ1-6, the V gene TRBV29-1; a weak D match, TRBD1 (6 bases). CDR1 and CDR2 from the germline V gene are SQVTM and ANQGSEA. The CDR3 runs to 13 residues. V lost 4 bases, J lost 14 bases, and 18 bases lay in between. CDR3 in DNA: TGCAGCGTTGGGGGAGGGGGGAATTGGTCCCTCCACTTT. As protein: CSVGGGGNWSLHF. The full variable domain, its missing parts supplied by reference TRBV29-1 and TRBJ1-6, is SAVISQKPSRDICQRGTSLTIQCQVDSQVTMMFWYRQQPGQSLTLIATANQGSEATYESGFVIDKFPISRPNLTFSTLTVSNMSPEDSSIYLCSVGGGGNWSLHFGNGTRLTVT.

The V and J genes are TRBV5-1 and TRBJ2-2; unclear D gene. Trimming left V 0 bases short and J 3 bases short, with 6 bases between. The CDR3 is made up of 14 amino acids. The germline V gene encodes CDR1 SGHRS and CDR2 YFSETQ. The DNA for the CDR3 is TGCGCCAGCAGCTTGGCCGTCGACACCGGGGAGCTGTTTTTT. Amino acid sequence: CASSLAVDTGELFF.

In its sample, this clone was seen a few times. This chain connects TRBV5-1 to TRBJ2-1, with D tentatively TRBD2 (7 bases). The CDR3 extends over 16 amino acids. Germline V gene lookup returns CDR1 SGHRS and CDR2 YFSETQ. The V end lost 0 bases, the J end lost 6 bases, and 16 bases lay between the germline ends. CDR3 nucleotide sequence: TGCGCCAGCAGCTTGGGCCGGGGGGCCTCCGGCAATGAGCAGTTCTTC. Translating it yields CASSLGRGASGNEQFF.

The chain carries TRBV5-4 and TRBJ2-7, with 8 bases identical to TRBD1. There are 14 residues in the CDR3. CDR1 is SGHNT, CDR2 YYREEE, per germline (reference sequence). The V and J ends lost 6 bases and 4 bases, in that order; junction bases with no gene match: 9. In DNA form, the CDR3 reads TGTGCCAGCAAACCCGGGACAGGTCCGTACGAGCAGTACTTC. This encodes CASKPGTGPYEQYF.